This note documents a single T cell receptor beta chain sequence. Unmatched junction bases numbered 5, after V lost 4 bases and J lost 5 bases. Germline-derived CDR1 and CDR2 are SGHNT and YYREEE (reference sequence). This CDR3 is built from 14 residues. Time point indicated: after dendritic cell vaccination, including at tumor progression/relapse. This sample was taken from a study of glioma-infiltrating T cells after dendritic cell vaccination. The method was immunoSEQ multiplex PCR; TCRdb's version includes in-frame clones alone and lacks a portion of them. The data contain 100,000 or so clones, 90% of them singletons.

Sequences were derived from blood, sampled after dendritic cell vaccination. The source is a human donor with glioblastoma. V and J are TRBV5-4 and TRBJ2-3; 9 bases map to TRBD1. The CDR3 coding sequence is TGTGCCAGCAGCCCGGACAGGGGAGGAGATACGCAGTATTTT. This translates into CASSPDRGGDTQYF.